A single sample gave rise to the 27 T cell receptor beta chains below, sequenced in a study of T cell responses to AZD1222 COVID-19 vaccine. Clones were read by immunoSEQ multiplex PCR, and TCRdb kept only the in-frame ones, dropping some. The repertoire consists of about 190,000 clones, with approximately 91% occurring once and the leading ten covering roughly 0.98%. The sequenced sample was peripheral blood, obtained on day 0 of AZD1222 vaccination. The origin of the receptors is an adult in good health.

The chain employs TRBV5-1 and TRBJ2-2; 13 bases line up with TRBD2. CDR3 size: 15 residues. Trimming removed 4 bases from V and 6 bases from J; junction bases left unmatched: 3. The germline gives CDR1 SGHRS, CDR2 YFSETQ. The CDR3 coding sequence is TGCGCCAGCAGCGAGGGACTAGCGGGGTCCGGGGAGCTGTTTTTT. This translates into CASSEGLAGSGELFF. Supplemented by reference TRBV5-1 and TRBJ2-2, the full variable domain reads KAGVTQTPRYLIKTRGQQVTLSCSPISGHRSVSWYQQTPGQGLQFLFEYFSETQRNKGNFPGRFSGRQFSNSRSEMNVSTLELGDSALYLCASSEGLAGSGELFFGEGSRLTVL.

The chain couples TRBV5-5 to TRBJ1-4, with 11 bases lining up with TRBD1. The CDR3 is made up of 15 amino acids. Losses at the gene ends were 0 bases for V and 6 bases for J; bases not matched to a gene: 1. Germline lookup yields CDR1 SGHKS and CDR2 YYEKEE (reference sequence). The CDR3 is CASSLGDRGDEKLFF. The CDR3, as DNA: TGTGCCAGCAGCTTGGGGGACAGGGGGGATGAAAAACTGTTTTTT.

The gene calls are TRBV5-4 and TRBJ2-2, with 7 bases matching TRBD2. V trimming: 9 bases; J trimming: 4 bases; junction bases outside the gene matches: 12. The CDR3 is 15 amino acids. CDR1 is SGHNT and CDR2 is YYREEE in the germline V gene (reference sequence). The CDR3 sequence is CATTRRAGVTGELFF. DNA of the CDR3: TGTGCCACCACCCGGAGGGCGGGAGTCACCGGGGAGCTGTTTTTT.

The chain recombines TRBV7-8 with TRBJ2-7; 10 positions agree with TRBD1. The CDR3 covers 15 residues. The V and J ends lost 2 bases and 3 bases, in that order; junction bases with no gene match: 4. Germline V gene sequence: CDR1 SGHVS, CDR2 FQNEAQ. The CDR3 here is CASSLRRDRGYEQYF. In DNA form, the CDR3 reads TGTGCCAGCAGCTTAAGAAGGGACAGGGGCTACGAGCAGTACTTC.

The chain employs TRBV6-1 and TRBJ1-6; D gene uncertain. Deletions cut 2 bases from V and 0 bases from J, with 11 bases between. The CDR3 contains 17 residues. The V gene's germline CDR1 is MNHNS and CDR2 SASEGT. CDR3 in amino acids: CASSERAGNSYNSPLHF. CDR3 nucleotides: TGTGCCAGCAGTGAAAGGGCGGGGAACTCCTATAATTCACCCCTCCACTTT.

V and J are TRBV2 and TRBJ1-6; D remains unclear. V lost 3 bases, J lost 10 bases, and 10 bases lay in between. The CDR3 sequence is 13 residues long. Germline assignment: CDR1 SNHLY and CDR2 FYNNEI. The CDR3 region is CASSDESGSPLHF. The CDR3 DNA is TGTGCCAGCAGTGATGAGTCGGGCTCACCCCTCCACTTT. Full variable domain (rest looked up from reference TRBV2 and TRBJ1-6): EPEVTQTPSHQVTQMGQEVILRCVPISNHLYFYWYRQILGQKVEFLVSFYNNEISEKSEIFDDQFSVERPDGSNFTLKIRSTKLEDSAMYFCASSDESGSPLHFGNGTRLTVT.

This chain uses TRBV5-1 with TRBJ2-1, with D possibly being TRBD1 or TRBD2 (6 bases each). Trimming pared 5 bases from V and 15 bases from J, leaving 27 bases between. In germline, CDR1 is SGHRS, CDR2 YFSETQ. The CDR3 covers 15 residues. The CDR3 nucleotides are TGCGCCAGCAGTCTGTCAGGACAAGGGGGGCGTATTTGGTTCTTC. Protein product: CASSLSGQGGRIWFF.

This clone was detected once. This CDR3 is CASSPLGNYGYTF. The DNA for the CDR3 is TGTGCCAGCAGCCCACTCGGTAACTATGGCTACACCTTC. The gene calls are TRBV28 and TRBJ1-2; D remains ambiguous. The CDR3 has 13 amino acids. Germline CDR1 and CDR2: MDHEN and SYDVKM. The ends were cut back, 6 bases at V and 1 base at J, with 9 bases in the middle.

V is TRBV5-8 and J is TRBJ1-1; D call uncertain. Trimming removed 6 bases from V and 4 bases from J, with 19 bases in between. CDR1 SGHTS and CDR2 YDEGEE come from the germline V gene. This CDR3 contains 15 residues. The CDR3 spells CASIPPRWEGTEAFF. The DNA of the CDR3 is TGTGCCAGCATCCCCCCTCGCTGGGAGGGCACTGAAGCTTTCTTT. Complete variable domain (other parts from reference TRBV5-8 and TRBJ1-1): EAGVTQSPTHLIKTRGQQATLRCSPISGHTSVYWYQQALGLGLQFLLWYDEGEERNRGNFPPRFSGRQFPNYSSELNVNALELEDSALYLCASIPPRWEGTEAFFGQGTRLTVV.

The chain links TRBV7-2 to TRBJ1-1; D possibly corresponds to TRBD1 (6 bases). V lost 5 bases and J lost 1, with 11 bases in between. Per the germline V gene, CDR1 is SGHTA and CDR2 is FQGNSA. CDR3 length: 14 amino acids. CDR3 sequence reads: CASSPQTGNTEAFF. For the CDR3, the DNA is TGTGCCAGCAGCCCGCAGACAGGGAACACTGAAGCTTTCTTT. The full variable domain, with the rest looked up from reference TRBV7-2 and TRBJ1-1, is GAGVSQSPSNKVTEKGKDVELRCDPISGHTALYWYRQSLGQGLEFLIYFQGNSAPDKSGLPSDRFSAERTGGSVSTLTIQRTQQEDSAVYLCASSPQTGNTEAFFGQGTRLTVV.

This clone was recorded a few times. The same CDR3 arises from other DNA sequences in this sample as well. This chain joins TRBV15 and TRBJ2-3; 7 positions agree with TRBD2. J lost 3 bases, V lost 1 base, and 4 bases had no gene match. This CDR3 is built from 15 residues. The germline CDR1 and CDR2 sequences are LNHNV and YYDKDF (reference sequence). The DNA of the CDR3 is TGTGCCACCAGCAGAGGCGGGGGACTAACAGATACGCAGTATTTT. Protein: CATSRGGGLTDTQYF.

The chain combines TRBV5-1 with TRBJ1-6; D is ambiguous. Per germline, CDR1 SGHRS and CDR2 YFSETQ. V lost 1 base, J lost 5 bases, and 7 bases lay in between. This CDR3 comprises 14 residues. The CDR3 loop is CASSLTQDNSPLHF. In DNA form, the CDR3 reads TGCGCCAGCAGCTTGACCCAGGATAATTCACCCCTCCACTTT.

This sequence joins TRBV5-1 and TRBJ2-3; the D gene is possibly TRBD2 (7 bases). Per the germline V gene, CDR1 is SGHRS and CDR2 is YFSETQ. The germline V and J ends were trimmed by 3 bases and 3 bases, with 20 bases remaining between them. The CDR3 runs 17 residues. The CDR3, as DNA: TGCGCCAGCAGCTCACCATTGGGGGGCGGGAGAACAGATACGCAGTATTTT. Translated, it gives CASSSPLGGGRTDTQYF.

This clone was seen more than once but under ten times. The rearrangement joins TRBV9 to TRBJ2-1; 7 bases fit TRBD1. CDR1 is SGDLS, CDR2 YYNGEE, per germline. After removal of 4 bases from V and 4 bases from J, the junction contained 5 bases not matched to a gene. The CDR3 extends over 14 amino acids. The CDR3 sequence is CASSTGQAYNEQFF. The CDR3 DNA is TGTGCCAGCAGCACTGGACAGGCGTACAATGAGCAGTTCTTC.

This clone was seen just once. DNA of the CDR3: TGTGCCAGCACCCCGCTAGCGGGAGGTGGAAACGAGCAGTACTTC. It yields the protein CASTPLAGGGNEQYF. The chain couples TRBV2 to TRBJ2-7; the match to TRBD2 covers 11 bases. Germline V gene sequence: CDR1 SNHLY, CDR2 FYNNEI. The CDR3 is made up of 15 amino acids. V gave up 7 bases and J gave up 5 bases; unmatched junction bases: 10.

V and J are TRBV3-1 (or the pseudogene TRBV3-2) and TRBJ2-7, with a weak D call TRBD2 (6 bases). Trimming took 2 bases from V and 5 from J, leaving 13 bases between them. CDR3 length: 14 amino acids. Germline assignment: CDR1 LGHDT and CDR2 YNNKEL (reference sequence). The CDR3 DNA is TGTGCCAGCAGCCAAATCGGGAGTACCCACGAGCAGTACTTC. It specifies CASSQIGSTHEQYF.

V and J are TRBV2 and TRBJ1-4, with TRBD1 as a possible D gene (6 bases). CDR1 and CDR2 (germline): SNHLY, FYNNEI. V was pared by 9 bases and J by 0 bases, with 11 bases between. This CDR3 region has 14 residues. This CDR3 is CASGTFTTNEKLFF. Written as DNA, the CDR3 is TGTGCCAGTGGGACATTTACAACTAATGAAAAACTGTTTTTT.

This rearrangement joins TRBV19 to TRBJ1-1; possibly TRBD1 for D (5 bases). The CDR3 totals 15 residues. Germline CDR1 LNHDA, CDR2 SQIVND (reference sequence). Deletions cut 2 bases from V and 4 bases from J, with 14 bases between. The CDR3 sequence is CASSISSPGGTEAFF. DNA of the CDR3: TGTGCCAGTAGTATAAGCTCTCCGGGGGGCACTGAAGCTTTCTTT.

This clone appeared once. V is TRBV29-1 and J is TRBJ1-1; 7 positions match TRBD1. This CDR3 has 14 residues. The germline V gene encodes CDR1 SQVTM and CDR2 ANQGSEA. V trimming: 7 bases; J trimming: 2 bases; junction bases outside the gene matches: 10. The CDR3 is CSGAGAGGNTEAFF. In DNA, the CDR3 is TGCAGCGGGGCCGGGGCAGGGGGAAACACTGAAGCTTTCTTT.

V is TRBV11-2 and J is TRBJ1-1, with no clear D. Germline V gene sequence: CDR1 SGHAT, CDR2 FQNNGV. This CDR3 is 14 amino acids long. Trimming removed 3 bases at V and 5 bases at J, with 13 bases between. CDR3 sequence: CASSLIGLSTEAFF. CDR3 sequence (DNA): TGTGCCAGCAGCTTGATAGGGTTATCTACTGAAGCTTTCTTT.

The chain joins TRBV7-9 to TRBJ1-2; 9 bases match TRBD1. The V gene end was trimmed by 6 bases and the J gene end by 1 base; junction bases not matched to a gene: 12. Germline CDR1 is SEHNR and CDR2 is FQNEAQ (reference sequence). This CDR3 comprises 17 residues. CDR3 nucleotide sequence: TGTGCCAGCAGTTCCACAGGGGGCGCGGGGTATAACTATGGCTACACCTTC. As protein: CASSSTGGAGYNYGYTF.

The chain is built from TRBV6-1 and TRBJ1-5; a weak D match, TRBD1 (6 bases). CDR1 and CDR2 from the germline V gene are MNHNS and SASEGT. The CDR3 extends over 17 amino acids. The V end was cut by 2 bases, the J end by 9 bases, with 23 bases between. CDR3 in DNA: TGTGCCAGCAGTGAAAGACAGGCAACTCGCCTGGACGGGCCCCAGCATTTT. Translated, it gives CASSERQATRLDGPQHF.

The chain employs TRBV7-2 and TRBJ2-7; TRBD1 or TRBD2 may be the D gene (5 bases each). Per the germline V gene, CDR1 is SGHTA and CDR2 is FQGNSA. V lost 1 base and J lost 5, with 12 bases in between. The CDR3 sequence is 14 residues long. CDR3 DNA: TGTGCCAGCAGCTTAGTTTCAGGGAGCCACGAGCAGTACTTC. Its protein is CASSLVSGSHEQYF. The full variable domain, completed using reference TRBV7-2 and TRBJ2-7, is GAGVSQSPSNKVTEKGKDVELRCDPISGHTALYWYRQSLGQGLEFLIYFQGNSAPDKSGLPSDRFSAERTGGSVSTLTIQRTQQEDSAVYLCASSLVSGSHEQYFGPGTRLTVT.

J is TRBJ2-1 and V is TRBV28, with D maybe TRBD1 (6 bases). Germline lookup yields CDR1 MDHEN and CDR2 SYDVKM. V was trimmed by 6 bases and J by 10 bases, leaving 13 bases between them. CDR3 length: 12 residues. DNA for the CDR3: TGTGCCAGCAGCTCCACAGGGCCCGAGCAGTTCTTC. As protein: CASSSTGPEQFF. Full variable domain (remainder filled in from reference TRBV28 and TRBJ2-1): DVKVTQSSRYLVKRTGEKVFLECVQDMDHENMFWYRQDPGLGLRLIYFSYDVKMKEKGDIPEGYSVSREKKERFSLILESASTNQTSMYLCASSSTGPEQFFGPGTRLTVL.

The chain is built from TRBV5-1 and TRBJ2-5, with D perhaps TRBD1 or TRBD2 (5 bases each). Germline-derived CDR1 and CDR2 are SGHRS and YFSETQ. The length of the CDR3 is 14 residues. With 4 bases removed from V and 2 bases from J, the gap between germline ends came to 12 bases. The CDR3 nucleotides read TGCGCCAGCAGCAATAATGGGGGTCAAGAGACCCAGTACTTC. Translating gives CASSNNGGQETQYF.

The chain links TRBV6-1 to TRBJ1-2; a possible D gene is TRBD1 (5 bases). This CDR3 has 14 amino acids. V gave up 0 bases and J gave up 4 bases, with 9 bases separating them. Germline CDR1 and CDR2: MNHNS and SASEGT. The CDR3: CASSEAEGSYGYTF. In DNA form, the CDR3 reads TGTGCCAGCAGTGAAGCTGAGGGGTCCTATGGCTACACCTTC.

This rearrangement joins TRBV5-1 to TRBJ1-5; D unresolved. V lost 0 bases and J 0 bases, leaving 7 bases between the germline ends. CDR3 length: 15 amino acids. Germline V gives CDR1 SGHRS, CDR2 YFSETQ. CDR3 bases: TGCGCCAGCAGCTTGGAGCCCCATAGCAATCAGCCCCAGCATTTT. Its translation: CASSLEPHSNQPQHF. Using reference TRBV5-1 and TRBJ1-5 for the parts outside the CDR3, the full variable domain is KAGVTQTPRYLIKTRGQQVTLSCSPISGHRSVSWYQQTPGQGLQFLFEYFSETQRNKGNFPGRFSGRQFSNSRSEMNVSTLELGDSALYLCASSLEPHSNQPQHFGDGTRLSIL.